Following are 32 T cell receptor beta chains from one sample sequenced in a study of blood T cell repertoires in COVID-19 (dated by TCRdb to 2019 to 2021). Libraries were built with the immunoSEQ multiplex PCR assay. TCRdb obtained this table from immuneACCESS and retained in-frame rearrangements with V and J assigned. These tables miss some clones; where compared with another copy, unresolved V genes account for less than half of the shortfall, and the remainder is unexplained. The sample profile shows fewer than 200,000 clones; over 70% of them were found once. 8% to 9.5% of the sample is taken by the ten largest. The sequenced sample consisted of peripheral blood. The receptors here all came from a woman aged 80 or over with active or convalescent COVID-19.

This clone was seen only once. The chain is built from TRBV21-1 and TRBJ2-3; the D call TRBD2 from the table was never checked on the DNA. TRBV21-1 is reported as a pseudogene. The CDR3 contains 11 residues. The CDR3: CASSLTDTQYF. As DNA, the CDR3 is TGTGCCAGCAGCTTAACAGATACGCAGTATTTT.

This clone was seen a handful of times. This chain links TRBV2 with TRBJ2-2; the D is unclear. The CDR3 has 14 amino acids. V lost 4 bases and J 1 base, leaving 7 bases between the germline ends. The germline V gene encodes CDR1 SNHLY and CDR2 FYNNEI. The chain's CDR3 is CASSATLNTGELFF. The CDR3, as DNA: TGTGCCAGCAGTGCGACACTGAACACCGGGGAGCTGTTTTTT.

The CDR3 sequence: CASSRMGQGVFF. The CDR3, as DNA: TGTGCCAGCAGCCGGATGGGACAGGGAGTGTTTTTT. The chain joins TRBV3-1 (or the pseudogene TRBV3-2) to TRBJ1-4; 9 nucleotides align to TRBD1. Germline V gives CDR1 LGHDT, CDR2 YNNKEL (reference sequence). The CDR3 is 12 residues long. V trimming: 4 bases; J trimming: 15 bases; junction bases outside the gene matches: 6.

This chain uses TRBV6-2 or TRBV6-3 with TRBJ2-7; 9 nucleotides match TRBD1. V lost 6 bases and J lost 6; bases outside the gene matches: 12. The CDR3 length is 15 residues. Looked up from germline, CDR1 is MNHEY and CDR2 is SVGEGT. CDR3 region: CASSSGQGGFAEQYF. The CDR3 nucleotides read TGTGCCAGCAGCTCGGGACAGGGAGGTTTCGCCGAGCAGTACTTC.

DNA of the CDR3: TGTGCCAGCAGCATCCCAGGGGACACTGAAGCTTTCTTT. Protein sequence: CASSIPGDTEAFF. The gene calls are TRBV7-9 and TRBJ1-1, with D possibly being TRBD1 (6 bases). Trimming pared 5 bases from V and 3 bases from J, leaving 10 bases between. Germline CDR1 SEHNR, CDR2 FQNEAQ (reference sequence). The CDR3 covers 13 residues.

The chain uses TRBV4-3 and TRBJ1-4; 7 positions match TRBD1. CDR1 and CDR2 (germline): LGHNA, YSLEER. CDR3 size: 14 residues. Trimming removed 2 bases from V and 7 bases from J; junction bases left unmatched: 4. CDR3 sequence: CASSQTGAPEKLFF. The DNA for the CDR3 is TGCGCCAGCAGCCAAACAGGGGCCCCTGAAAAACTGTTTTTT.

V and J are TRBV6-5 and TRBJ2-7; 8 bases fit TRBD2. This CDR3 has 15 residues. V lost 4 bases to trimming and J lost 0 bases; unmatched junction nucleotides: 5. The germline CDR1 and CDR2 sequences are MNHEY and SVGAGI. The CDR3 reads CASSSLAESSYEQYF. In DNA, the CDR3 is TGTGCCAGCAGTTCACTAGCGGAAAGCTCCTACGAGCAGTACTTC.

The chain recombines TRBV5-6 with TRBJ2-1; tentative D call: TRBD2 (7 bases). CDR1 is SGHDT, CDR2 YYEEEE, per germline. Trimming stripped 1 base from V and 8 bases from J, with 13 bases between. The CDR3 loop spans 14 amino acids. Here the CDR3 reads CASSLRGGSYEQFF. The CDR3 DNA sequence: TGTGCCAGCAGCTTGAGGGGGGGCTCCTATGAGCAGTTCTTC.

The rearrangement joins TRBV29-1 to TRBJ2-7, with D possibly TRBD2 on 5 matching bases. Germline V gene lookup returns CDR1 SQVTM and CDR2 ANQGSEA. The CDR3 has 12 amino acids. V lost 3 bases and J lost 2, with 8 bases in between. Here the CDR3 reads CSVEHGTYEQYF. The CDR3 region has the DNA TGCAGCGTTGAGCACGGGACCTACGAGCAGTACTTC.

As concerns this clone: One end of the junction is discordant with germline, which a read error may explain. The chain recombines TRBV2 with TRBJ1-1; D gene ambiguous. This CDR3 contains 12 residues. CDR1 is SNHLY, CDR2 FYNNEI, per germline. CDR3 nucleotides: TGTGCCAGCAGTGAACAAGAGACTGGAGCTTTCTTT. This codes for CASSEQETGAFF.

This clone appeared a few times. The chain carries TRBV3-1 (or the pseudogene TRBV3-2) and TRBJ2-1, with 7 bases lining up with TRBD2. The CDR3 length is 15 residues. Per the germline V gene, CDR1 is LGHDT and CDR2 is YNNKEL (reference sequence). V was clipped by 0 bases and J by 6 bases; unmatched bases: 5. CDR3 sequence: CASSQDPTSANEQFF. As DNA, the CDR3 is TGTGCCAGCAGCCAAGATCCCACTAGCGCCAATGAGCAGTTCTTC.

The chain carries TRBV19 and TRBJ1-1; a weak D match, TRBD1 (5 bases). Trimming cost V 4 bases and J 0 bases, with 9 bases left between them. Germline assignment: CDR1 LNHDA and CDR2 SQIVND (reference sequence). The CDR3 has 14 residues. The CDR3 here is CASSTRELNTEAFF. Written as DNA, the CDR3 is TGTGCCAGTAGTACCAGGGAACTGAACACTGAAGCTTTCTTT.

The CDR3: CASSIDRQKALHF. The CDR3 DNA is TGTGCCAGTAGTATAGATCGTCAGAAAGCCCTCCACTTT. The rearrangement links TRBV19 to TRBJ1-6, with D unclear. Germline values: CDR1 LNHDA, CDR2 SQIVND (reference sequence). The CDR3 extends over 13 amino acids. V was shortened by 0 bases and J by 14 bases, with 11 bases between the two germline ends. Complete variable domain (other parts from reference TRBV19 and TRBJ1-6): DGGITQSPKYLFRKEGQNVTLSCEQNLNHDAMYWYRQDPGQGLRLIYYSQIVNDFQKGDIAEGYSVSREKKESFPLTVTSAQKNPTAFYLCASSIDRQKALHFGNGTRLTVT.

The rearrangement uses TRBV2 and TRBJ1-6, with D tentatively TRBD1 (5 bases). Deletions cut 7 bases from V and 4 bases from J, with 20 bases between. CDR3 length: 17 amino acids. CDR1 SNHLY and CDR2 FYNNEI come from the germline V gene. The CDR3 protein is CASNRPGAGGYNSPLHF. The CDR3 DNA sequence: TGTGCCAGCAACAGGCCCGGGGCGGGAGGGTATAATTCACCCCTCCACTTT.

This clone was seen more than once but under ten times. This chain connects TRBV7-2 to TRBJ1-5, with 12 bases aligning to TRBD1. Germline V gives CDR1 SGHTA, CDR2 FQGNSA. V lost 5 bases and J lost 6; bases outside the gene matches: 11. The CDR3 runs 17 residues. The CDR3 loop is CASSVSSGTGGSQPQHF. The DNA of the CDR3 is TGTGCCAGCAGCGTAAGTTCCGGGACAGGGGGCTCTCAGCCCCAGCATTTT.

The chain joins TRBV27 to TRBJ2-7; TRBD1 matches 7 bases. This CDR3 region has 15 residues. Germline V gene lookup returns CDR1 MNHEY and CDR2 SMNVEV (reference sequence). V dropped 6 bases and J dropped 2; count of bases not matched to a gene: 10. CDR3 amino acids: CASRNGDSATYEQYF. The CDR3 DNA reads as TGTGCCAGCAGGAATGGGGACAGCGCTACCTACGAGCAGTACTTC.

CDR3 sequence (DNA): TGCGCCAGCAGCTTGGTGGCGGGGGGAAACACCGGGGAGCTGTTTTTT. It codes for CASSLVAGGNTGELFF. The rearrangement joins TRBV5-1 to TRBJ2-2; 8 nucleotides align to TRBD2. Germline assignment: CDR1 SGHRS and CDR2 YFSETQ. The CDR3 extends over 16 amino acids. The junction had 3 bases not matched to a gene; V was cut back by 0 bases and J by 2 bases.

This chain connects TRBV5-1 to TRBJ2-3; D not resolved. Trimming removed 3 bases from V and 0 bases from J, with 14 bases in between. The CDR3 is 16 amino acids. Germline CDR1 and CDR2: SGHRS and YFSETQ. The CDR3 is CASSSKTGSSTDTQYF. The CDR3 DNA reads TGCGCCAGCAGCTCAAAAACCGGTTCTAGCACAGATACGCAGTATTTT. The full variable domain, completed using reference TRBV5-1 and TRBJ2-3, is KAGVTQTPRYLIKTRGQQVTLSCSPISGHRSVSWYQQTPGQGLQFLFEYFSETQRNKGNFPGRFSGRQFSNSRSEMNVSTLELGDSALYLCASSSKTGSSTDTQYFGPGTRLTVL.

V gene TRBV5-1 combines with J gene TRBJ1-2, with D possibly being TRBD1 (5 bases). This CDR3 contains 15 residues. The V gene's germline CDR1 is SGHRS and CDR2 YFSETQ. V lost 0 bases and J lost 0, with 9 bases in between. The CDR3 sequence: CASSLDRSANYGYTF. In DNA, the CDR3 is TGCGCCAGCAGCTTGGACAGGTCCGCTAACTATGGCTACACCTTC.

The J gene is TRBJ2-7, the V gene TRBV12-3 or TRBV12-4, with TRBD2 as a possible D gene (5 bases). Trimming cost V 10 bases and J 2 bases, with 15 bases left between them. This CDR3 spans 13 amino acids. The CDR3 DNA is TGTGCCATAAACTATGGAGGAACCTACGAGCAGTACTTC. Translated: CAINYGGTYEQYF.

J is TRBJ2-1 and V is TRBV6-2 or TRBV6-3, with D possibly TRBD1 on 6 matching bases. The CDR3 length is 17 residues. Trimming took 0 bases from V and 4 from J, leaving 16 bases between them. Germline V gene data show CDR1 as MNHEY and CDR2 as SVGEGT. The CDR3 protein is CASSYSPVRGLYNEQFF. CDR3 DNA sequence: TGTGCCAGCAGTTACTCGCCGGTGAGGGGGTTGTACAATGAGCAGTTCTTC.

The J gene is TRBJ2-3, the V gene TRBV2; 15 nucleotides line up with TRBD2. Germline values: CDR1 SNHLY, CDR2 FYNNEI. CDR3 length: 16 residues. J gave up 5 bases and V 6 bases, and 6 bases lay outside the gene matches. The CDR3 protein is CASRLGLAGGGDTQYF. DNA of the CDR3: TGTGCCAGCAGGCTGGGACTAGCGGGGGGTGGAGATACGCAGTATTTT.

In DNA form, the CDR3 reads TGTGCCAGCGGAGGGACAGGGGACCTCTTAGGGCCCCAGCATTTT. Translating it yields CASGGTGDLLGPQHF. The gene calls are TRBV6-5 and TRBJ1-5; 10 bases fit TRBD1. V was pared by 8 bases and J by 9 bases, with 13 bases of the junction left unmatched. The CDR3 spans 15 residues. Germline assignment: CDR1 MNHEY and CDR2 SVGAGI.

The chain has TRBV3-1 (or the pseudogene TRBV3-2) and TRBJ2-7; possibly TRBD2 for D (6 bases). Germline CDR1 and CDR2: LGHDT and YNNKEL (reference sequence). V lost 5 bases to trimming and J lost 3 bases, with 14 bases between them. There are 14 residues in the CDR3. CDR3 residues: CASSDLGGDYEQYF. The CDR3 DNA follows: TGTGCCAGCAGCGATCTCGGGGGAGACTACGAGCAGTACTTC.

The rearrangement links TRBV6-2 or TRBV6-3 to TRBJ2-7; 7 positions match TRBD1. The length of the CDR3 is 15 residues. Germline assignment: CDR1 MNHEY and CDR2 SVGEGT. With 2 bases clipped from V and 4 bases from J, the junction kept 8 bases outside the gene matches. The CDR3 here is CASSYQPDRAYEQYF. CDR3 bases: TGTGCCAGCAGTTACCAACCCGACAGGGCATACGAGCAGTACTTC.

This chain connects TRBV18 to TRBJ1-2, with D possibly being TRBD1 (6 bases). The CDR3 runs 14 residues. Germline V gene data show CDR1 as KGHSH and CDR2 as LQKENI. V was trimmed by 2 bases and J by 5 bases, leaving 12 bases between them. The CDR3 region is CASSPWDTNYGYTF. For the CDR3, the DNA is TGTGCCAGCTCACCATGGGACACAAATTATGGCTACACCTTC. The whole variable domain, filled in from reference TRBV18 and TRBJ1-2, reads NAGVMQNPRHLVRRRGQEARLRCSPMKGHSHVYWYRQLPEEGLKFMVYLQKENIIDESGMPKERFSAEFPKEGPSILRIQQVVRGDSAAYFCASSPWDTNYGYTFGSGTRLTVV.

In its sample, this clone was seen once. As DNA, the CDR3 is TGTGCCAGCAGTAAGGGGCCGGGCAATCAGCCCCAGCATTTT. Translated, it gives CASSKGPGNQPQHF. The V gene is TRBV27, the J gene TRBJ1-5; tentative D call: TRBD1 (5 bases). CDR1 and CDR2 from the germline V gene are MNHEY and SMNVEV (reference sequence). Trimming stripped 5 bases from V and 2 bases from J, with 10 bases between. The CDR3 consists of 14 residues.

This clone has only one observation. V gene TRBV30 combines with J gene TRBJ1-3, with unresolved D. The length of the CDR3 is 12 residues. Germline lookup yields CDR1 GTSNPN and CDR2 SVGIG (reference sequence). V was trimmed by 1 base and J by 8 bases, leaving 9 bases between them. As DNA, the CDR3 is TGTGCCTGGAGTGACGAAACAGACACCATATATTTT. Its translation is CAWSDETDTIYF.

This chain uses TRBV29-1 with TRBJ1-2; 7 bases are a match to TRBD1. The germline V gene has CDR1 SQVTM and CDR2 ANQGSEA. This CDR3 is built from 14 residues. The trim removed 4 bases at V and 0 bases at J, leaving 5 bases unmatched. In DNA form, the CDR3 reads TGCAGCGTTGTAATAGGGACAGCTAACTATGGCTACACCTTC. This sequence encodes CSVVIGTANYGYTF.

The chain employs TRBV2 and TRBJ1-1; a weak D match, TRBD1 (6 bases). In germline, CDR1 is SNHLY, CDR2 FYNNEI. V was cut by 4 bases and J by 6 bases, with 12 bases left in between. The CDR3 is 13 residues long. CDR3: CASSVRGLAEAFF. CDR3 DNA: TGTGCCAGCAGTGTCAGGGGATTAGCTGAAGCTTTCTTT.

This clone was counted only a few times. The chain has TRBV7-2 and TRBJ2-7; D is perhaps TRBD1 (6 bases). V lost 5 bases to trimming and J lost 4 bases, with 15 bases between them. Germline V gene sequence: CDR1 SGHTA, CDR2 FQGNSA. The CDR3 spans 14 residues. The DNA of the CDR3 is TGTGCCAGCAGCCCTAGGACAGACCCTTACGAGCAGTACTTC. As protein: CASSPRTDPYEQYF. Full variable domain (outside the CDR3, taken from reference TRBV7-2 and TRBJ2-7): GAGVSQSPSNKVTEKGKDVELRCDPISGHTALYWYRQSLGQGLEFLIYFQGNSAPDKSGLPSDRFSAERTGGSVSTLTIQRTQQEDSAVYLCASSPRTDPYEQYFGPGTRLTVT.

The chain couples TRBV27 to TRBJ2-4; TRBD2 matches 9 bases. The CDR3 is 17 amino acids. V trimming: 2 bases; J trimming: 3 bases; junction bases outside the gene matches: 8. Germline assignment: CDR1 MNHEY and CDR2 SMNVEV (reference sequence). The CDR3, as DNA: TGTGCCAGCAGTTTAAAGCGGGGGGTGTATGGCAAAAACATTCAGTACTTC. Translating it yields CASSLKRGVYGKNIQYF.